Shown below are 30 T cell receptor beta chains from a single sample sequenced in a study of CD8 T cells in Susac syndrome. Random hexamers were used to reverse transcribe an amount of about 0.45 to 1 ug RNA. Each CDR3 protein is one row after TCRdb ran MiXCR on the immunoSEQ multiplex PCR reads. The profile shows hundreds of thousands of distinct CDR3 sequences, roughly 85% of them singletons. The sequenced sample was CD8+ T cells from PBMCs. These receptors were taken from a human donor with multiple sclerosis.

The gene calls are TRBV19 and TRBJ1-5; D remains ambiguous. This CDR3 has 14 residues. Germline V gene lookup returns CDR1 LNHDA and CDR2 SQIVND (reference sequence). V gave up 6 bases and J gave up 0 bases, with 9 bases separating them. This CDR3 reads CASRDGYSNQPQHF. CDR3 sequence (DNA): TGTGCCAGTAGAGACGGATATAGCAATCAGCCCCAGCATTTT.

The V call is TRBV11-2, the J call TRBJ2-7, with D perhaps TRBD2 (6 bases). Germline V gene data show CDR1 as SGHAT and CDR2 as FQNNGV. V shed 4 bases and J shed 4 bases, with 17 bases lying between them. This CDR3 is built from 15 residues. Here the CDR3 reads CASSSSEGRLYEQYF. In DNA, the CDR3 is TGTGCCAGCAGCTCCTCGGAGGGCCGTTTGTACGAGCAGTACTTC.

This rearrangement joins TRBV27 to TRBJ1-2; D remains unclear. The CDR3 is 13 residues long. In germline, CDR1 is MNHEY, CDR2 SMNVEV (reference sequence). Trimming took off 1 base at V and 3 bases at J, with 6 bases between the two ends. The DNA of the CDR3 is TGTGCCAGCAGTTTATACCCCTACTATGGCTACACCTTC. It specifies CASSLYPYYGYTF.

The chain is built from TRBV27 and TRBJ2-5, with 10 bases fitting TRBD2. The CDR3 spans 15 residues. Per the germline V gene, CDR1 is MNHEY and CDR2 is SMNVEV (reference sequence). The ends lost 8 bases at V and 0 bases at J; junction bases unmatched: 6. CDR3 bases: TGTGCCAGCCGGCCCGGGACTAGCGACCAAGAGACCCAGTACTTC. Its translation is CASRPGTSDQETQYF.

The V gene is TRBV20-1, the J gene TRBJ2-1; D uncertain. V lost 5 bases, J lost 9 bases, and 8 bases lay in between. Germline loops: CDR1 DFQATT, CDR2 SNEGSKA (reference sequence). The CDR3 runs to 10 residues. This chain's CDR3 is CSAGLTEQFF. For the CDR3, the DNA is TGCAGTGCTGGGCTTACTGAGCAGTTCTTC.

The CDR3 DNA follows: TGCGCCAGCAGCCAAGATAGCTCCAGTTACGCAGATACGCAGTATTTT. Amino acid sequence: CASSQDSSSYADTQYF. The V call is TRBV4-1, the J call TRBJ2-3; D remains ambiguous. Trimming took 0 bases from V and 4 from J, leaving 14 bases between them. The CDR3 is 16 residues long. CDR1 MGHRA and CDR2 YSYEKL come from the germline V gene.

This sequence joins TRBV11-2 and TRBJ2-5; 14 nucleotides line up with TRBD2. Per the germline V gene, CDR1 is SGHAT and CDR2 is FQNNGV. The CDR3 is 16 residues long. V trimming: 5 bases; J trimming: 2 bases; junction bases outside the gene matches: 4. CDR3 sequence: CASSDRLAGGQETQYF. The CDR3 DNA is TGTGCCAGCAGCGACAGACTAGCGGGGGGGCAAGAGACCCAGTACTTC.

The J gene is TRBJ1-1, the V gene TRBV28, with D perhaps matching TRBD1 (6 bases). Trimming pared 3 bases from V and 7 bases from J, leaving 15 bases between. The CDR3 runs to 14 residues. Looked up from germline, CDR1 is MDHEN and CDR2 is SYDVKM. The CDR3 loop reads CASSFLDSLNEAFF. CDR3 DNA: TGTGCCAGCAGTTTTTTGGACAGCCTGAATGAAGCTTTCTTT.

The chain uses TRBV6-5 and TRBJ2-1; 8 bases align to TRBD1. V shed 1 base, J shed 4 bases, and the junction held 6 bases outside the gene matches. This CDR3 spans 16 amino acids. Germline V gives CDR1 MNHEY, CDR2 SVGAGI. The CDR3 is CASSYLGTGAYNEQFF. CDR3 in DNA: TGTGCCAGCAGTTACTTAGGGACAGGAGCTTACAATGAGCAGTTCTTC.

This chain joins TRBV6-5 and TRBJ2-7; weak D call: TRBD2 (7 bases). Per the germline V gene, CDR1 is MNHEY and CDR2 is SVGAGI. Trimming pared 0 bases from V and 4 bases from J, leaving 13 bases between. The CDR3 totals 15 residues. The CDR3 spells CASSYSGGGQYEQYF. The CDR3 DNA reads TGTGCCAGCAGTTACTCAGGCGGGGGACAATACGAGCAGTACTTC.

The chain couples TRBV21-1 to TRBJ2-7; no check of the table's D call, TRBD1, against the DNA was made. TRBV21-1 is a documented pseudogene. The CDR3 runs 15 residues. The CDR3 DNA is TGTGCCAGCAGCAAAGTTCAAGGGGGTTGCTACGAGCAGTACTTC. Translation gives CASSKVQGGCYEQYF.

This rearrangement joins TRBV10-3 to TRBJ2-2, with D unclear. The CDR3 extends over 12 amino acids. Trimming removed 8 bases from V and 5 bases from J, with 9 bases in between. Germline loops: CDR1 ENHRY, CDR2 SYGVKD. The CDR3 reads CAIGYETGELFF. The CDR3 DNA is TGTGCCATCGGATATGAGACCGGGGAGCTGTTTTTT.

The chain has TRBV3-1 and TRBJ1-1; no clear D. Between the trimmed V and J ends, which lost 0 bases and 0 bases, there was a span of 8 bases. The CDR3 has 15 residues. Germline CDR1 and CDR2: LGHDT and YNNKEL (reference sequence). CDR3 nucleotides: TGTGCCAGCAGCCAAGATTGGCAGCTGAACACTGAAGCTTTCTTT. Amino acids: CASSQDWQLNTEAFF.

The chain combines TRBV2 with TRBJ2-3; 11 bases agree with TRBD2. Germline CDR1 SNHLY, CDR2 FYNNEI. This CDR3 spans 15 amino acids. V lost 6 bases, J lost 2 bases, and 4 bases stayed unmatched. The CDR3 DNA is TGTGCCAGCAGAGAGACTAGCGGGGACACAGATACGCAGTATTTT. This encodes CASRETSGDTDTQYF.

The table lists this clonotype with a count of one. J is TRBJ2-1 and V is TRBV20-1; D gene ambiguous. Germline V gives CDR1 DFQATT, CDR2 SNEGSKA (reference sequence). Between the trimmed V and J ends, which lost 0 bases and 10 bases, there was a span of 13 bases. The length of the CDR3 is 13 residues. The CDR3 bases are TGCAGTGCTAGAGAGAGTACACTTGGCGAGCAGTTCTTC. Its translation: CSARESTLGEQFF.

V and J are TRBV25-1 and TRBJ2-3; D is ambiguous. The V and J ends lost 5 bases and 3 bases respectively, with 0 bases between them. Germline CDR1 reads MGHDK; CDR2 reads SYGVNS. The CDR3 consists of 10 residues. CDR3 sequence (DNA): TGTGCCAGCAGTACAGATACGCAGTATTTT. Translating it yields CASSTDTQYF.

This clonotype was found once. The V and J genes are TRBV11-2 and TRBJ2-3; D is undetermined. Per the germline V gene, CDR1 is SGHAT and CDR2 is FQNNGV. CDR3 size: 10 residues. The V end was cut by 3 bases, the J end by 14 bases, with 9 bases between. CDR3 coding DNA: TGTGCCAGCAGCTTTATCGTCACGTATTTT. It codes for CASSFIVTYF. Full variable domain (outside the CDR3, taken from reference TRBV11-2 and TRBJ2-3): EAGVAQSPRYKIIEKRQSVAFWCNPISGHATLYWYQQILGQGPKLLIQFQNNGVVDDSQLPKDRFSAERLKGVDSTLKIQPAKLEDSAVYLCASSFIVTYFGPGTRLTVL.

The chain links TRBV18 to TRBJ2-7, with TRBD2 identical over 7 bases. In germline, CDR1 is KGHSH, CDR2 LQKENI. Losses at the gene ends were 1 base for V and 3 bases for J; bases not matched to a gene: 15. This CDR3 contains 18 residues. As DNA, the CDR3 is TGTGCCAGCTCACCACTAGAAGAGTTTAACGGGGGGTTCTACGAGCAGTACTTC. This gives the protein CASSPLEEFNGGFYEQYF.

The chain has TRBV9 and TRBJ2-5, with D unclear. Germline lookup yields CDR1 SGDLS and CDR2 YYNGEE. V was cut by 0 bases and J by 1 base, with 7 bases left in between. The CDR3 loop spans 14 amino acids. CDR3 DNA: TGTGCCAGCAGCGTAGGTCTGACCCAAGAGACCCAGTACTTC. Residues: CASSVGLTQETQYF.

J is TRBJ1-1 and V is TRBV11-2; 7 bases line up with TRBD1. The junction had 21 bases not matched to a gene; V was cut back by 0 bases and J by 5 bases. This CDR3 is built from 20 residues. Germline CDR1 reads SGHAT; CDR2 reads FQNNGV. The CDR3 bases are TGTGCCAGCAGCTTAGACTATTGGGGGGACAGACTAGGGAGTCAAACTGAAGCTTTCTTT. This codes for CASSLDYWGDRLGSQTEAFF.

The chain combines TRBV29-1 with TRBJ2-7, with D unresolved. The CDR3 has 14 residues. The V gene's germline CDR1 is SQVTM and CDR2 ANQGSEA. The V end lost 0 bases, the J end lost 3 bases, and 12 bases lay between the germline ends. DNA of the CDR3: TGCAGCGTTGAAGATGGCGAAGGGCTCTACGAGCAGTACTTC. It codes for CSVEDGEGLYEQYF.

The chain has TRBV11-2 and TRBJ1-1, with D hard to call. Between the trimmed V and J ends, which lost 0 bases and 0 bases, there was a span of 11 bases. CDR3 length: 16 amino acids. The germline CDR1 and CDR2 sequences are SGHAT and FQNNGV. The CDR3 DNA reads as TGTGCCAGCAGCTTAGATGAGACGGTGTTGAACACTGAAGCTTTCTTT. As protein: CASSLDETVLNTEAFF.

This chain uses TRBV27 with TRBJ2-1; D not certain. CDR1 MNHEY and CDR2 SMNVEV come from the germline V gene (reference sequence). This CDR3 has 15 residues. V was pared by 4 bases and J by 0 bases, with 10 bases between. CDR3 amino acids: CASSSARSSYNEQFF. DNA of the CDR3: TGTGCCAGCAGTTCGGCCCGGAGCTCCTACAATGAGCAGTTCTTC.

V usage is TRBV5-6 and J usage is TRBJ2-3, with 11 bases identical to TRBD2. The germline V gene encodes CDR1 SGHDT and CDR2 YYEEEE. The V segment lost 4 bases and the J segment 0 bases; nucleotides outside the gene matches: 4. CDR3 size: 16 residues. The CDR3 DNA sequence: TGTGCCAGCAGCCCACGACTAGCGGGGAGCACAGATACGCAGTATTTT. Its translation: CASSPRLAGSTDTQYF.

This chain connects TRBV4-1 to TRBJ2-2; TRBD1 agrees at 8 bases. Germline lookup yields CDR1 MGHRA and CDR2 YSYEKL. Losses at the gene ends were 1 base for V and 1 base for J; bases not matched to a gene: 2. The CDR3 has 16 amino acids. The CDR3 nucleotides read TGCGCCAGCAGCCAAGGAGGGACAGGGAACACCGGGGAGCTGTTTTTT. It codes for CASSQGGTGNTGELFF.

This CDR3 reads CASTTLTSPLGETQYF. CDR3 DNA sequence: TGTGCCAGCACCACGCTGACTAGCCCCTTAGGGGAGACCCAGTACTTC. The rearrangement uses TRBV6-1 and TRBJ2-5, with 7 bases fitting TRBD2. This CDR3 spans 16 amino acids. V dropped 7 bases and J dropped 5; count of bases not matched to a gene: 16. Per germline, CDR1 MNHNS and CDR2 SASEGT.

The chain carries TRBV27 and TRBJ1-2, with 12 positions matching TRBD1. Germline assignment: CDR1 MNHEY and CDR2 SMNVEV (reference sequence). The CDR3 runs to 16 residues. Trimming cost V 5 bases and J 3 bases; bases outside gene matches: 7. The CDR3 is CASSILGTGGDYGYTF. The CDR3, as DNA: TGTGCCAGCAGTATACTAGGGACAGGGGGCGACTATGGCTACACCTTC.

The rearrangement joins TRBV10-1 to TRBJ2-7; D unresolved. CDR1 and CDR2 (germline): WNHNN, SYGVQD (reference sequence). The CDR3 has 13 amino acids. Trimming pared 3 bases from V and 4 bases from J, leaving 10 bases between. As DNA, the CDR3 is TGCGCCAGCAGTGAAGTCGACGGGTACGAGCAGTACTTC. Residues: CASSEVDGYEQYF.

This chain uses TRBV4-2 with TRBJ1-1, with 10 bases fitting TRBD1. Trimming took 0 bases from V and 4 from J; bases not matched to a gene: 2. Germline V gene sequence: CDR1 LGHNA, CDR2 YNFKEQ. This CDR3 is built from 15 residues. The chain's CDR3 is CASSQDRTGGTEAFF. CDR3 bases: TGTGCCAGCAGCCAAGATCGGACAGGGGGCACTGAAGCTTTCTTT.

This clonotype was counted between two and nine times. This sequence joins TRBV6-1 and TRBJ2-7, with 11 bases fitting TRBD2. There are 14 residues in the CDR3. V lost 5 bases, J lost 6 bases, and 6 bases stayed unmatched. CDR1 is MNHNS, CDR2 SASEGT, per germline. Here the CDR3 DNA reads TGTGCCAGCAGTTCGACTAGCGGGGCGTCCGAGCAGTACTTC. It codes for CASSSTSGASEQYF.